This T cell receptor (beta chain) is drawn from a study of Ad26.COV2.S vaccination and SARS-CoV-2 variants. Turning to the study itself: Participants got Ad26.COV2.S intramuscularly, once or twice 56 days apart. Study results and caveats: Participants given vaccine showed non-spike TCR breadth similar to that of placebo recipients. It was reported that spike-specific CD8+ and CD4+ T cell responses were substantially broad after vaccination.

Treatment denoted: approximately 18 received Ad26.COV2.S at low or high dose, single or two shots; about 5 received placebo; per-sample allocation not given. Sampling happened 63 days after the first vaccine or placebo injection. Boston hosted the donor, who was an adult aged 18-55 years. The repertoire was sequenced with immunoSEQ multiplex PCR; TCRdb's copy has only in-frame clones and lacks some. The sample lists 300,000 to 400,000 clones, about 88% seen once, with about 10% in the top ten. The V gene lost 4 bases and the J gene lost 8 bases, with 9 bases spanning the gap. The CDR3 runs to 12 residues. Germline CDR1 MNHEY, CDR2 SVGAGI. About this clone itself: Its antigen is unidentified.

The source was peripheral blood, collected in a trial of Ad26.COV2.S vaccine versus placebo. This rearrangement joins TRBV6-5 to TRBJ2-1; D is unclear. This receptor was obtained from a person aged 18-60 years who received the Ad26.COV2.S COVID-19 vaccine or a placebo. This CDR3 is CASSSSLDEQFF. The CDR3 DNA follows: TGTGCCAGCAGTTCCTCACTGGATGAGCAGTTCTTC.